These T cell receptor beta chains were read from a single sample in a study of shared clonotypes between healthy human individuals. Clones were read by immunoSEQ multiplex PCR, and TCRdb kept only the in-frame ones, dropping some. This sample has some 2,400,000 clones, with approximately 96% found just once. Specimen: naive CD4+ T cells sorted from blood. The receptor source for this set is a man between 18 and 35 years old in good health. The CDR3 runs from the conserved cysteine through the conserved F or W. D genes are given only for firm matches. Not all rows give a size; the values are once, few, many and, for expanded clones, a class.

>once|TRBJ2-2|NA|TRBV4-2
TGTGCCAGCAGAAGAGGGGACACCGGGGAGCTGTTTTTT
CASRRGDTGELFF
>NA|TRBJ2-7|TRBD1|TRBV6-5
TGTGCCAGCAGTGGAGGGACAGGGGTGTACGAGCAGTACTTC
CASSGGTGVYEQYF
>NA|TRBJ1-4|NA|TRBV27
TGTGCCAGCAGTTTACGGCAGGGAACCACAACTAATGAAAAACTGTTTTTT
CASSLRQGTTTNEKLFF
>NA|TRBJ1-5|TRBD1|TRBV28
TGTGCCAGCAGTACACCGACAGGGTGGGGTCAGCCCCAGCATTTT
CASSTPTGWGQPQHF
>NA|TRBJ1-4|NA|TRBV9
TGTGCCAGCAGCGTAGCAGCCGCAACTAATGAAAAACTGTTTTTT
CASSVAAATNEKLFF
>NA|TRBJ2-1|NA|TRBV5-4
TGTGCCAGCAGCAAGAGGGACAATGAGCAGTTCTTC
CASSKRDNEQFF
>NA|TRBJ2-3|NA|TRBV7-2
TGTGCCAGCAGCCAATTACTTAGAGATACGCAGTATTTT
CASSQLLRDTQYF
>NA|TRBJ1-6|NA|TRBV6-5
TGTGCCAGCAGTTACGGAGGGAGCAATTCACCCCTCCACTTT
CASSYGGSNSPLHF
>NA|TRBJ2-7|NA|TRBV7-8
TGTGCCAGCAGCGCCCTCTCCTACGAGCAGTACTTC
CASSALSYEQYF
>NA|TRBJ1-4|NA|TRBV4-1
TGCGCCAGCAGCCAAATTGGGTCGGGGGGCAGGAATGAAAAACTGTTTTTT
CASSQIGSGGRNEKLFF
>NA|TRBJ2-7|TRBD1|TRBV6-6
TGTGCCAGCAGTTCCCGGGACAGGGGAGTCTACGAGCAGTACTTC
CASSSRDRGVYEQYF
>NA|TRBJ1-1|NA|TRBV4-1
TGCGCCAGCAGCCAAGACCCAGGGGTGAGCACTGAAGCTTTCTTT
CASSQDPGVSTEAFF
>NA|TRBJ1-1|NA|TRBV7-9
TGTGCCAGCAGCTTTGGTCTGAACACTGAAGCTTTCTTT
CASSFGLNTEAFF
>once|TRBJ2-2|NA|TRBV18
TGTGCCAGCTCACCAGGGGGCGCAACCGGGGAGCTGTTTTTT
CASSPGGATGELFF
>once|TRBJ1-2|TRBD1|TRBV25-1
TGTGCCAGCAGTCCCCCCGGACAGGCGCTCTATGGCTACACCTTC
CASSPPGQALYGYTF
>NA|TRBJ2-1|NA|TRBV15
TGTGCCACCAGCAGGGGCGACAGGACTGAGCAGTTCTTC
CATSRGDRTEQFF
>NA|TRBJ2-3|TRBD2|TRBV4-3
TGCGCCAGCAGCCGACTCCTTCAAGCGGGGTTTTCAGATACGCAGTATTTT
CASSRLLQAGFSDTQYF
>NA|TRBJ1-5|TRBD1|TRBV6-6
TGTGCCAGCAGCTGGGGACAGGGGAACAATCAGCCCCAGCATTTT
CASSWGQGNNQPQHF
>once|TRBJ2-7|NA|TRBV2
TGTGCCAGCAGTCCCTCGGGGTACGAGCAGTACTTC
CASSPSGYEQYF
>NA|TRBJ1-5|NA|TRBV4-1
TGCGCCAGCAGCCAGGGCATCAATCAGCCCCAGCATTTT
CASSQGINQPQHF
>NA|TRBJ2-7|TRBD2|TRBV9
TGTGCCAGCAGCCCAAGGACTAGCTCCTACGAGCAGTACTTC
CASSPRTSSYEQYF
>NA|TRBJ2-3|TRBD1|TRBV29-1
TGCAGCGTTGGTGATCCGGGACAGGGGGGCTCAAATACGCAGTATTTT
CSVGDPGQGGSNTQYF
>NA|TRBJ1-6|NA|TRBV5-1
TGCGCCAGCAGCTTGGACAGGGCTAAAAATTCACCCCTCCACTTT
CASSLDRAKNSPLHF
>NA|TRBJ2-7|NA|TRBV6-5
TGTGCCAGCAGCCGCGAAAATAACTACGAGCAGTACTTC
CASSRENNYEQYF
>NA|TRBJ2-1|TRBD2|TRBV11-2
TGTGCCAGCAGCCTGCGGGAGGGCCTTATCTACAATGAGCAGTTCTTC
CASSLREGLIYNEQFF
>NA|TRBJ2-1|NA|TRBV28
TGTGCCAGCAGCCCCCGCGGGTTTGAGCAGTTCTTC
CASSPRGFEQFF
>NA|TRBJ2-7|NA|TRBV6-1
TGTGCCAGCAGTGCGGGGGTAGTGGGCTCCTACGAGCAGTACTTC
CASSAGVVGSYEQYF
>NA|TRBJ2-3|TRBD2|TRBV9
TGTGCCAGCAGCACCCGCGGGGGGGCCATAGATACGCAGTATTTT
CASSTRGGAIDTQYF
>NA|TRBJ1-5|NA|TRBV30
TGTGCCTGGAGTGACCAATGGGATCAGCCCCAGCATTTT
CAWSDQWDQPQHF
>NA|TRBJ1-5|NA|TRBV21-1
TGTGCCAGCAGCAAAGGAGTAGGGACAGGGTTTGGTCAGCCCCAGCATTTT
CASSKGVGTGFGQPQHF
>NA|TRBJ1-2|TRBD1|TRBV6-5
TGTGCCAGCAGTTACTCGGGACAGAGTGGCTACACCTTC
CASSYSGQSGYTF
>NA|TRBJ2-5|NA|TRBV2
TGTGCCAGCAGTGAACGCCATAGTGGAGAGACCCAGTACTTC
CASSERHSGETQYF
>NA|TRBJ2-2|TRBD2|TRBV2
TGTGCCAGCAGTGCTAGCGGGGTGGGCACCGGGGAGCTGTTTTTT
CASSASGVGTGELFF
>NA|TRBJ2-7|NA|TRBV28
TGTGCCAGCAGCTACAGGGTCCTCTACTACGAGCAGTACTTC
CASSYRVLYYEQYF
>NA|TRBJ2-1|TRBD2|TRBV5-1
TGCGCCAGCAGTCCCGGACTAGCGGGGGGAGGTGAGCAGTTCTTC
CASSPGLAGGGEQFF
>NA|TRBJ2-4|NA|TRBV5-6
TGTGCCAGCAGCTACCCCGAAAGTTCATCCATTCAGTACTTC
CASSYPESSSIQYF
>few|TRBJ1-2|NA|TRBV4-1
TGCGCCAGCAGCCCCACCGGGGACGGTTATGGCTACACCTTC
CASSPTGDGYGYTF
>once|TRBJ1-5|NA|TRBV4-3
TGCGCCAGCAGCCAAGATACAGGTTCCAATCAGCCCCAGCATTTT
CASSQDTGSNQPQHF
>NA|TRBJ2-7|TRBD2|TRBV18
TGTGCCAGCTCACCATCGCTAGCGGGAGGAACCTACGAGCAGTACTTC
CASSPSLAGGTYEQYF
>few|TRBJ1-6|NA|TRBV30
TGTGCCTGGAACGCCGGCCAGTATAATTCACCCCTCCACTTT
CAWNAGQYNSPLHF
>NA|TRBJ2-4|TRBD1|TRBV7-8
TGTGCCAGCAGCATCCGGGACAGTATAAACATTCAGTACTTC
CASSIRDSINIQYF
>NA|TRBJ2-5|NA|TRBV6-6
TGTGCCAGCACCCCTCGGCAGGGCTTAGAGACCCAGTACTTC
CASTPRQGLETQYF
>NA|TRBJ2-2|NA|TRBV2
TGTGCCAGCAGTGTCGCAGGGCACACCGGGGAGCTGTTTTTT
CASSVAGHTGELFF
>NA|TRBJ2-7|TRBD1|TRBV10-3
TGTGCCATCAGCCCGGGACAGGTCGTCGAGCAGTACTTC
CAISPGQVVEQYF
>NA|TRBJ1-2|TRBD1|TRBV14
TGTGCCAGCAGCCAAGGAACCGGGACAGTCTATGGCTACACCTTC
CASSQGTGTVYGYTF
>NA|TRBJ1-1|NA|TRBV5-4
TGTGCCAGCACCTATGGACCTGGGGGGACGGGGAAGAAAGCTTTCTTT
CASTYGPGGTGKKAFF
>NA|TRBJ2-1|NA|TRBV5-1
TGCGCCAGCAGCGGCGGAGGACTCACAATAGACAATGAGCAGTTCTTC
CASSGGGLTIDNEQFF